These 2 T cell receptor beta chains originate from one sample sequenced in a study of OX40 agonist ivuxolimab in advanced cancers. Clones were sequenced by immunoSEQ multiplex PCR, and TCRdb holds only the in-frame ones, with some missing. The top ten clones hold 0.65% to 0.85% of a sample with about 60,000 clones, 83% of them seen once. This material consisted of CD4+ or CD8+ T cells sorted from blood, taken in a trial of the OX40 agonist ivuxolimab. The receptors come from an adult with an advanced solid tumor such as melanoma, head and neck, liver or kidney cancer.

V usage is TRBV7-9 and J usage is TRBJ2-5; 9 nucleotides align to TRBD2. This CDR3 comprises 16 residues. V lost 1 base and J lost 5; bases outside the gene matches: 8. Germline lookup yields CDR1 SEHNR and CDR2 FQNEAQ (reference sequence). In DNA form, the CDR3 reads TGTGCCAGCAGCTTAGATGGCCTAGCGGGGATGGAGACCCAGTACTTC. The encoded protein is CASSLDGLAGMETQYF.

V and J are TRBV11-2 and TRBJ1-3; D is possibly TRBD1 (6 bases). The CDR3 totals 15 residues. Germline CDR1 reads SGHAT; CDR2 reads FQNNGV. V was cut by 5 bases and J by 5 bases, with 16 bases left in between. The CDR3 loop reads CASSNTGTSRNTIYF. The CDR3 DNA follows: TGTGCCAGCAGCAACACCGGGACAAGCCGAAACACCATATATTTT.